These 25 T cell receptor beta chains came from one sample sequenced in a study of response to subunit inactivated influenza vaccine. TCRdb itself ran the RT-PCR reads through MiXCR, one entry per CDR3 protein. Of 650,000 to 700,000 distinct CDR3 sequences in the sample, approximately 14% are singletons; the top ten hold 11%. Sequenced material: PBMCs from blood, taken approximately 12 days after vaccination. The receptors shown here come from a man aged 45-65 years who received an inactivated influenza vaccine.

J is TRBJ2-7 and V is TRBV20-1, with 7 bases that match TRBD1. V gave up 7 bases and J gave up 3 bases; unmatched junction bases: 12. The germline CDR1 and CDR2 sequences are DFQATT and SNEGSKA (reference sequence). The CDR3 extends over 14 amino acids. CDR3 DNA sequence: TGCAGTGTTTTAGACGGACAGGCGAGCTACGAGCAGTACTTC. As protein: CSVLDGQASYEQYF.

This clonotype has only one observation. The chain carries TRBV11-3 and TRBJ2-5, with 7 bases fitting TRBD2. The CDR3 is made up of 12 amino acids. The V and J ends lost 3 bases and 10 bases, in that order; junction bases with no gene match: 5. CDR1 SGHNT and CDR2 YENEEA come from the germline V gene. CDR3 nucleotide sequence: TGTGCCAGCAGCTTTTCGGGGGGTGACCAGTACTTC. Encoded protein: CASSFSGGDQYF.

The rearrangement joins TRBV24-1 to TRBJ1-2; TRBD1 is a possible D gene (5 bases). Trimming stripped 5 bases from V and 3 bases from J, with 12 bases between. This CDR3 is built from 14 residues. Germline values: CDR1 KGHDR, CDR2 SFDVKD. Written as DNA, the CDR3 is TGTGCCACCAGTGGCTTCTTACAGGACTATGGCTACACCTTC. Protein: CATSGFLQDYGYTF.

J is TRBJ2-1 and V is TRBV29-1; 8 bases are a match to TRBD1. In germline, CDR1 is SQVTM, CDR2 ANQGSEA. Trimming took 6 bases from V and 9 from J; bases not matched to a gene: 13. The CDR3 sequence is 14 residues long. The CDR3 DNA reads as TGCAGCGTGGCCCGTGGGACAGGTAATAGTGAGCAGTTCTTC. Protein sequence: CSVARGTGNSEQFF.

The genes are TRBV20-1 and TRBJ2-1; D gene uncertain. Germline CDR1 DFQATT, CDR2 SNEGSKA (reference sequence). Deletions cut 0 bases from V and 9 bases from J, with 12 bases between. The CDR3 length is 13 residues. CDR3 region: CSARDLGFPEQFF. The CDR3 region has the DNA TGCAGTGCTAGAGATTTGGGGTTCCCTGAGCAGTTCTTC.

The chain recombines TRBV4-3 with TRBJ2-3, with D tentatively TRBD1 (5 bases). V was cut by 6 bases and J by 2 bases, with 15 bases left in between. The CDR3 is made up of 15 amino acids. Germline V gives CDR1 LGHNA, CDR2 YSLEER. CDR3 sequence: CASSLLLDNTDTQYF. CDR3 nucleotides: TGCGCCAGCAGTCTTCTGTTGGACAACACAGATACGCAGTATTTT.

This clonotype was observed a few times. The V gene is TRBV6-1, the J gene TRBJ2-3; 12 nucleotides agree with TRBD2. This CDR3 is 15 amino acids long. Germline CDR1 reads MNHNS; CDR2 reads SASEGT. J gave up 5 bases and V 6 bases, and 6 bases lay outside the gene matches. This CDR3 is CASSRLAGAEDTQYF. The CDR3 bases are TGTGCCAGCAGCCGACTAGCGGGAGCTGAAGATACGCAGTATTTT.

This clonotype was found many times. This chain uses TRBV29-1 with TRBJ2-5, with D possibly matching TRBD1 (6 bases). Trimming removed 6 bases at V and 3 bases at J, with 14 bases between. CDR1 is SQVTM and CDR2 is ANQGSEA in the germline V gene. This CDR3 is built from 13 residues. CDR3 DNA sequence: TGCAGCGTGAATAGGGGGATTGAAGAGACCCAGTACTTC. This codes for CSVNRGIEETQYF.

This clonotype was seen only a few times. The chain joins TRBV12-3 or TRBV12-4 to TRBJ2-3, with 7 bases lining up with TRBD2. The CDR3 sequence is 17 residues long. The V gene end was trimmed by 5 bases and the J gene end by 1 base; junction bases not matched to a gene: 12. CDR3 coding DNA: TGTGCCAGCAGTGCGGAGCGGGGAGTTCGCCGCACAGATACGCAGTATTTT. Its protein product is CASSAERGVRRTDTQYF.

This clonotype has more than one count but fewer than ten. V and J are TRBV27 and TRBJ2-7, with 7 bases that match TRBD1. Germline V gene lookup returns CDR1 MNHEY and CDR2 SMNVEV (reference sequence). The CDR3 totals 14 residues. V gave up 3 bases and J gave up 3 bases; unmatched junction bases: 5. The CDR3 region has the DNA TGTGCCAGCAGTTTCTTCCAGGGGGACTACGAGCAGTACTTC. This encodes CASSFFQGDYEQYF.

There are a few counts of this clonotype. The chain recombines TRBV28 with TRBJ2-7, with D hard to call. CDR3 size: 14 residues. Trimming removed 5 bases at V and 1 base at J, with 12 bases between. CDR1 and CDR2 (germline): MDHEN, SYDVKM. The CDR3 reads CASSLSPISYEQYF. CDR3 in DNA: TGTGCCAGCAGTCTCTCCCCCATTTCCTACGAGCAGTACTTC.

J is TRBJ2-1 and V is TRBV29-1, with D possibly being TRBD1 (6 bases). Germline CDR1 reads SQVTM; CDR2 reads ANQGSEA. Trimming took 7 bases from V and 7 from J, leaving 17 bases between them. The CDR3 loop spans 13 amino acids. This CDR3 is CSAGEGDGNEQFF. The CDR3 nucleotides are TGCAGCGCCGGAGAGGGGGATGGGAATGAGCAGTTCTTC.

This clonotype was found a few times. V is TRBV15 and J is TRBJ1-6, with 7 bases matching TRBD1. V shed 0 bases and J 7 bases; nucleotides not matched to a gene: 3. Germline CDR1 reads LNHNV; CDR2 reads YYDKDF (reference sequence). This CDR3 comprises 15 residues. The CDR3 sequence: CATSREQQGNSPLHF. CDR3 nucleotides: TGTGCCACCAGCAGAGAGCAACAGGGGAATTCACCCCTCCACTTT. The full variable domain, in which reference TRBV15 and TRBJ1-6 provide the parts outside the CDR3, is DAMVIQNPRYQVTQFGKPVTLSCSQTLNHNVMYWYQQKSSQAPKLLFHYYDKDFNNEADTPDNFQSRRPNTSFCFLDIRSPGLGDTAMYLCATSREQQGNSPLHFGNGTRLTVT.

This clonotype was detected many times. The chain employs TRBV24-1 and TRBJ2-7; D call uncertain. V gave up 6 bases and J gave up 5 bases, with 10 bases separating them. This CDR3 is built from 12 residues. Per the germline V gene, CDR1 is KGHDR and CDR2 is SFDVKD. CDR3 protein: CATSPPVNEQYF. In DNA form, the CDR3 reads TGTGCCACCAGTCCGCCAGTCAACGAGCAGTACTTC.

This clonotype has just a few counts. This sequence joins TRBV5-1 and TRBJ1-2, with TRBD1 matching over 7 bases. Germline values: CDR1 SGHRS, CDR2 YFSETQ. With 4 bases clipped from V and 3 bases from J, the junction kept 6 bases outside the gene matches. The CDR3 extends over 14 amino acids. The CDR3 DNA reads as TGCGCCAGCAGCGGGACAGCAGGAGACTATGGCTACACCTTC. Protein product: CASSGTAGDYGYTF.

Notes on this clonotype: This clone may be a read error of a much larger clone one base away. CDR3: CSATLRDRVFSYTF. The CDR3 DNA is TGCAGTGCTACTCTCCGGGACAGGGTATTCAGCTACACCTTC. This chain connects TRBV20-1 to TRBJ1-2, with 9 bases matching TRBD1. The CDR3 consists of 14 residues. Germline V lookup: CDR1 DFQATT, CDR2 SNEGSKA (reference sequence). J gave up 9 bases and V 4 bases, and 12 bases lay outside the gene matches.

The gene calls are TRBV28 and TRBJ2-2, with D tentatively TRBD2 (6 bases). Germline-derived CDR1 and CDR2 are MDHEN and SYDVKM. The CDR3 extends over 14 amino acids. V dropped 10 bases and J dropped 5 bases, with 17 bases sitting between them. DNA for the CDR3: TGTGCCATTGGGTCCGGGAGAAGGACCGGGGAGCTGTTTTTT. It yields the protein CAIGSGRRTGELFF.

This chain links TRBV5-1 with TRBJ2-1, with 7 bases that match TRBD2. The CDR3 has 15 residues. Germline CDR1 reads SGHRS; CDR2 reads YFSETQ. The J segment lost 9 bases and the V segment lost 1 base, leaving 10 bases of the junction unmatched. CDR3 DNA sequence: TGCGCCAGCAGCTTGTCTCGCGGGAGCGGAGGTGAGCAGTTCTTC. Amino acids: CASSLSRGSGGEQFF.

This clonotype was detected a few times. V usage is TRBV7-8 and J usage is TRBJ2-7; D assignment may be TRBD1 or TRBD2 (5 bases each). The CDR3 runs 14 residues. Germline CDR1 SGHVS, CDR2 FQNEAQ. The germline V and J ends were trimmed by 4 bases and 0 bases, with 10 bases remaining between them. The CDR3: CASSSGRFSYEQYF. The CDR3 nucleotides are TGTGCCAGCAGCTCGGGACGGTTCTCCTACGAGCAGTACTTC.

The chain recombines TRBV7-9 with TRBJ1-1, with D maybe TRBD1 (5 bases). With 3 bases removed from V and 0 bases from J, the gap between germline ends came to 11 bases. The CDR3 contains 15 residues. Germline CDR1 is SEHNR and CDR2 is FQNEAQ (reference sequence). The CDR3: CASSFSGPLNTEAFF. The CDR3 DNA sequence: TGTGCCAGCAGCTTTTCGGGACCATTGAACACTGAAGCTTTCTTT.

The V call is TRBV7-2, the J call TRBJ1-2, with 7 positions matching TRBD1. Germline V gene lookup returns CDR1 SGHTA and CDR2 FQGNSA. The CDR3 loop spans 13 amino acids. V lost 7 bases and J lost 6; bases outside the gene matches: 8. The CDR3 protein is CASKRTGDHGYTF. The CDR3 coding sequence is TGTGCCAGCAAAAGAACAGGGGATCATGGCTACACCTTC.

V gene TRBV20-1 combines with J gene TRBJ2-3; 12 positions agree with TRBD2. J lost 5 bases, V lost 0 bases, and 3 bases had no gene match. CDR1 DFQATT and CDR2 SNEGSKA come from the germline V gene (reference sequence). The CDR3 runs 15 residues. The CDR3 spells CSAREGGLAGDTQYF. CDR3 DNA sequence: TGCAGTGCTAGAGAAGGGGGACTAGCGGGAGATACGCAGTATTTT.

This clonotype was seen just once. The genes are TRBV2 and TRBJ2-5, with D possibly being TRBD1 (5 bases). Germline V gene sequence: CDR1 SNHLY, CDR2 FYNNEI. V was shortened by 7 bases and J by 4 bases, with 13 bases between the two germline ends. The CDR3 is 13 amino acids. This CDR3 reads CASTGTGRETQYF. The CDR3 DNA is TGTGCCAGCACCGGAACAGGACGAGAGACCCAGTACTTC.

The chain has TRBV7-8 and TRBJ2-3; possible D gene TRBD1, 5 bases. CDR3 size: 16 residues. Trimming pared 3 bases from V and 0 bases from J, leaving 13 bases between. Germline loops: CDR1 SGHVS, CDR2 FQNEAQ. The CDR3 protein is CASSLSDSASTDTQYF. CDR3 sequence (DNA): TGTGCCAGCAGCTTGAGTGACAGTGCTAGCACAGATACGCAGTATTTT.

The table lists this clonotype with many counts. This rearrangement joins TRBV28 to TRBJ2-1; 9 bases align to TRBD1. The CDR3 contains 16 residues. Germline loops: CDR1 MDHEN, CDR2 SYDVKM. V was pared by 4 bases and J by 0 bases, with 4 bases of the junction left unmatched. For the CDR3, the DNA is TGTGCCAGCAGTTCACAGGGGGCCAGCTCCTACAATGAGCAGTTCTTC. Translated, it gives CASSSQGASSYNEQFF.